These 18 T cell receptor beta chains originate from one sample sequenced in a study of CXCR3-negative and CXCR3-positive naive CD8 T cells. UMI-tagged TRB cDNA libraries were built via 5' RACE. For each CDR3 protein, TCRdb gives one entry from its re-call of the 5' RACE reads, without DNA. This repertoire includes 130,000 or so distinct CDR3 sequences. Sequences were obtained from naive CXCR3- CD8+ T cells from blood. Subset of the sample: CD45RO-CCR7+CD27+CD95- naive CD8+ T cells lacking CXCR3 (TNR3-). All receptors derive from a human donor in good health. Some clones in this sample may be carry-over from other donors' samples.

J is TRBJ2-5 and V is TRBV20-1; TCRdb reports TRBD1, a call that lacks DNA to check it against. The CDR3 totals 14 residues. The germline CDR1 and CDR2 sequences are DFQATT and SNEGSKA (reference sequence). Here the CDR3 reads CSAFAGILKETQYF.

The chain links TRBV5-1 to TRBJ2-1. Germline V CDR1 and CDR2: SGHRS, YFSETQ. CDR3 length: 16 amino acids. The CDR3 loop reads CASSGLAIASHNEQFF.

V gene TRBV24-1 combines with J gene TRBJ2-1; TCRdb names TRBD1, which stays unverified in the absence of DNA. The CDR3 loop spans 11 amino acids. Germline assignment: CDR1 KGHDR and CDR2 SFDVKD. CDR3 sequence reads: CATSDGGGRFF.

V is TRBV28 and J is TRBJ2-7; TCRdb proposes TRBD2, but this gene call is untestable without DNA. In germline, CDR1 is MDHEN, CDR2 SYDVKM. The CDR3 has 19 residues. The CDR3 region is CASSLYHDRTSGSTYEQYF.

This chain uses TRBV7-8 with TRBJ2-3; TCRdb reports TRBD2, a call that lacks DNA to check it against. Germline loops: CDR1 SGHVS, CDR2 FQNEAQ. CDR3 length: 17 amino acids. Here the CDR3 reads CASSFPAGSGGTDTQYF.

The chain has TRBV28 and TRBJ2-1; as DNA is missing, the TRBD1 call by TCRdb cannot be tested. This CDR3 region has 11 residues. Germline CDR1 is MDHEN and CDR2 is SYDVKM. The chain's CDR3 is CATLGGDEQFF.

The chain uses TRBV10-3 and TRBJ2-7; TCRdb returns TRBD1, unconfirmable since there is no DNA. This CDR3 spans 12 amino acids. In germline, CDR1 is ENHRY, CDR2 SYGVKD. The CDR3 here is CAIGPGIYEQYF.

The V call is TRBV12-3 or TRBV12-4, the J call TRBJ2-7; TCRdb's assignment of TRBD1 cannot be checked, as there is no DNA. CDR3 size: 16 residues. CDR3 amino acids: CASRGLGHISSYEQYF.

The chain links TRBV9 to TRBJ2-1; TCRdb reports TRBD2, a call that lacks DNA to check it against. Germline lookup yields CDR1 SGDLS and CDR2 YYNGEE. This CDR3 comprises 17 residues. The CDR3 sequence is CASSVGTSGGLNNEQFF.

The V and J genes are TRBV29-1 and TRBJ2-7; TCRdb's D gene call, TRBD2, goes unchecked for lack of DNA. Germline V gene lookup returns CDR1 SQVTM and CDR2 ANQGSEA. This CDR3 has 12 residues. The CDR3 spells CSVREGSYEQYF.

Judged by frequency, this clonotype is medium-sized. The chain recombines TRBV25-1 with TRBJ1-6; TCRdb's D call of TRBD1 is untestable without DNA. CDR3 length equals 13 residues. CDR1 MGHDK and CDR2 SYGVNS come from the germline V gene. The CDR3 is CASSEWTAISLHF.

CDR3 protein: CASSGLAGANEQFF. The chain couples TRBV7-9 to TRBJ2-1; TCRdb outputs TRBD2, but without DNA this stays unchecked. This CDR3 is 14 amino acids long. Germline assignment: CDR1 SEHNR and CDR2 FQNEAQ (reference sequence).

CDR3: CASSQDRGPPVDTQYF. This chain links TRBV4-3 with TRBJ2-3; TCRdb's assignment of TRBD1 cannot be checked, as there is no DNA. The CDR3 consists of 16 residues. CDR1 is LGHNA, CDR2 YSLEER, per germline.

This chain links TRBV29-1 with TRBJ2-1. Germline V gene lookup returns CDR1 SQVTM and CDR2 ANQGSEA. The CDR3 is 12 residues long. The CDR3 reads CSVGNASYEQFF.

The chain joins TRBV7-2 to TRBJ2-7; TCRdb's D call of TRBD2 is untestable without DNA. The CDR3 has 15 residues. In germline, CDR1 is SGHTA, CDR2 FQGNSA. CDR3 loop: CASTRSPGTFYEQYF.

This chain links TRBV27 with TRBJ2-1; the TCRdb D gene call, TRBD1, has no DNA to confirm it. Germline assignment: CDR1 MNHEY and CDR2 SMNVEV (reference sequence). The CDR3 spans 17 residues. CDR3 region: CASSLSFRGAVYNEQFF.

The chain carries TRBV19 and TRBJ1-2; TCRdb's D gene call, TRBD1, goes unchecked for lack of DNA. The CDR3 has 14 residues. CDR1 and CDR2 from the germline V gene are LNHDA and SQIVND (reference sequence). The CDR3 here is CASTPGWGYYGYTF.

The chain's CDR3 is CASSSLAENNEQFF. V gene TRBV11-3 combines with J gene TRBJ2-1; no DNA is available, so the TRBD2 call from TCRdb remains unchecked. CDR1 is SGHNT, CDR2 YENEEA, per germline. The CDR3 has 14 amino acids.